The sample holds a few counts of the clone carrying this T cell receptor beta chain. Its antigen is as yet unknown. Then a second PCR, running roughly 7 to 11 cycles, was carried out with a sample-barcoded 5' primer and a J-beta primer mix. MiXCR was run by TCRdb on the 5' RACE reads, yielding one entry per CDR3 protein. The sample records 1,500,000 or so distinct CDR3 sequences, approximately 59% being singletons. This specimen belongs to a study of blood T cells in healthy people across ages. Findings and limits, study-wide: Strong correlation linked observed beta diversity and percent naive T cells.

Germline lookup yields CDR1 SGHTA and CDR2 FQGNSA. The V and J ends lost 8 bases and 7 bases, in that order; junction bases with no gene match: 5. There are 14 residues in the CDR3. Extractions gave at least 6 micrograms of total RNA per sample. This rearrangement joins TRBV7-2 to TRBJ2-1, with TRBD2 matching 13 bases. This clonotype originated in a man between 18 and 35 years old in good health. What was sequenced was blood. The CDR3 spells CASGLAGVRNEQFF. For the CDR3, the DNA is TGTGCCAGCGGACTAGCGGGAGTCAGGAATGAGCAGTTCTTC.